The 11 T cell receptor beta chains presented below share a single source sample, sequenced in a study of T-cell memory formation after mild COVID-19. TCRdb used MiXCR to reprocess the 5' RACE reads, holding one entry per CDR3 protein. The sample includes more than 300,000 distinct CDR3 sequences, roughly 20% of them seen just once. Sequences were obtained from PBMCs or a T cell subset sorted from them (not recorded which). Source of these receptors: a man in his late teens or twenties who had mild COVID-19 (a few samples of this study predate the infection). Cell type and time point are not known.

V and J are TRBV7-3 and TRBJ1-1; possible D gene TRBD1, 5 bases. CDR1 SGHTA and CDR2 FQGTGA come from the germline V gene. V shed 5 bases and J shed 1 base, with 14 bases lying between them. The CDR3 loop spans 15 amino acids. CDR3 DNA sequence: TGTGCCAGCAGCCTCATGGGGGGTCAGAACACTGAAGCTTTCTTT. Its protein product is CASSLMGGQNTEAFF.

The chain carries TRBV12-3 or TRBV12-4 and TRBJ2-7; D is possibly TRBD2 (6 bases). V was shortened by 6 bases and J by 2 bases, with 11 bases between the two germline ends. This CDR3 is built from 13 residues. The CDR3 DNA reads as TGTGCCAGCAGGCTAGCGAGAGCCTACGAGCAGTACTTC. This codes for CASRLARAYEQYF.

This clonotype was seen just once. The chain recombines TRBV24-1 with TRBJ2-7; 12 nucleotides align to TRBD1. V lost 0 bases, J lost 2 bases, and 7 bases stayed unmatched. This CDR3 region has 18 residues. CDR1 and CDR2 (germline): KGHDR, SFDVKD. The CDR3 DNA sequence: TGTGCCACCAGTGATTTGGTACCGGGACAGGGGGCCGCCTACGAGCAGTACTTC. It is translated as CATSDLVPGQGAAYEQYF.

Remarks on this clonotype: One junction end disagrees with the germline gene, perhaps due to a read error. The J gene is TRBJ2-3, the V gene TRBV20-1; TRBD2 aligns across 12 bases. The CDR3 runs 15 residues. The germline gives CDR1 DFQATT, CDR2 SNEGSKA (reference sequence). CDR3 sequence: CSAPLAGGSRDTQYF. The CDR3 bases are TGCAGTGCTCCACTAGCGGGGGGCAGCAGAGATACGCAGTATTTT.

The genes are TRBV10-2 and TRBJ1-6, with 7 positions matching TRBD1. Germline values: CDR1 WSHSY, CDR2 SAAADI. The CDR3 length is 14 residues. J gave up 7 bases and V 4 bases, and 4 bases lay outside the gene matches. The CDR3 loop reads CASSGGQLNSPLHF. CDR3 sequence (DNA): TGCGCCAGCAGTGGGGGACAGTTAAATTCACCCCTCCACTTT.

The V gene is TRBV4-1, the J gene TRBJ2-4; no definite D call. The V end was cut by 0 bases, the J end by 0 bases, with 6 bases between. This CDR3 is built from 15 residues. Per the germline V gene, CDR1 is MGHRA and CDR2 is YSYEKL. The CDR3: CASSQDGLAKNIQYF. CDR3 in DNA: TGCGCCAGCAGCCAAGACGGGCTAGCCAAAAACATTCAGTACTTC.

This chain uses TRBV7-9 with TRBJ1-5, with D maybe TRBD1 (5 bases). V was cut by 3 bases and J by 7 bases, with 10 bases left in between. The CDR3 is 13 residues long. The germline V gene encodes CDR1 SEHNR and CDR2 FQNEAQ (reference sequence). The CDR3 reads CASSFRGSQPQHF. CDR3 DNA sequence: TGTGCCAGCAGCTTTCGGGGGAGCCAGCCCCAGCATTTT.

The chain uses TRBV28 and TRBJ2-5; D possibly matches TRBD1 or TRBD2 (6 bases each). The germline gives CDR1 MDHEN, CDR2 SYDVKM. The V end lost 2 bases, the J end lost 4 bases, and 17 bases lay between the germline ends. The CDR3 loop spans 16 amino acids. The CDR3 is CASSLESIGGGETQYF. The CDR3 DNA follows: TGTGCCAGCAGTTTAGAGAGTATAGGGGGAGGAGAGACCCAGTACTTC.

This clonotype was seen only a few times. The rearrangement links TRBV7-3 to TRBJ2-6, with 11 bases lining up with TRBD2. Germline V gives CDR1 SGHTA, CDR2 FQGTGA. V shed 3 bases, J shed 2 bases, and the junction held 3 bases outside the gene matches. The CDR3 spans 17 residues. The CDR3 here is CASSFPGLAAGANVLTF. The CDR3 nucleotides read TGTGCCAGCAGCTTCCCGGGACTAGCGGCTGGGGCCAACGTCCTGACTTTC.

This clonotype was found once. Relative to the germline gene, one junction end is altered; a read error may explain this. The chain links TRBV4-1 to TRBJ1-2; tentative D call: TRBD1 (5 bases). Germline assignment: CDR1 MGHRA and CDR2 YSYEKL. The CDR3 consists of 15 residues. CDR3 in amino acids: CASSRTQGANYGYTF. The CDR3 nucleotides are TGCGCAAGCAGCCGGACCCAGGGAGCTAACTATGGCTACACCTTC.

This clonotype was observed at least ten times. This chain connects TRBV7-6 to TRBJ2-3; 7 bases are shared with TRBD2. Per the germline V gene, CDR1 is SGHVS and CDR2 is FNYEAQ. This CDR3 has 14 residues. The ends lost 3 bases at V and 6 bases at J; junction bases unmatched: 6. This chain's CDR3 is CASSLYGGTDTQYF. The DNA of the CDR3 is TGTGCCAGCAGCTTGTACGGGGGGACCGATACGCAGTATTTT.